This entry is about one T cell receptor (beta chain). This sample was included in a study of blood T cell repertoires in COVID-19. Germline loops: CDR1 SGHRS, CDR2 YFSETQ. The CDR3 extends over 19 amino acids. Germline trimming cut 4 bases from V and 3 bases from J; bases unmatched to any gene: 17. Enrolled through a virtual design, the participants were between about 18 and 100 years of age and came from fewer than 30 US areas. Donors were grouped by their self-reported clinical history. Donors in Cohort 3 counted as recovered after two negative PCRs, clearance, or symptom resolution. Sequencing used immunoSEQ multiplex PCR; TCRdb keeps in-frame clones, though not all of them. The sample holds about 300,000 clones, 85% seen once.

V and J are TRBV5-1 and TRBJ1-4, with 8 bases aligning to TRBD1. The receptor was derived from a woman aged 50 to 60 who had recovered from COVID-19. The sequencing input was PBMCs or T cells enriched from blood (not recorded which). CDR3 nucleotides: TGCGCCAGCAGCCCGAGCCTGTGGTTCCAGGGGGCGGCTAATGAAAAACTGTTTTTT. It codes for CASSPSLWFQGAANEKLFF.